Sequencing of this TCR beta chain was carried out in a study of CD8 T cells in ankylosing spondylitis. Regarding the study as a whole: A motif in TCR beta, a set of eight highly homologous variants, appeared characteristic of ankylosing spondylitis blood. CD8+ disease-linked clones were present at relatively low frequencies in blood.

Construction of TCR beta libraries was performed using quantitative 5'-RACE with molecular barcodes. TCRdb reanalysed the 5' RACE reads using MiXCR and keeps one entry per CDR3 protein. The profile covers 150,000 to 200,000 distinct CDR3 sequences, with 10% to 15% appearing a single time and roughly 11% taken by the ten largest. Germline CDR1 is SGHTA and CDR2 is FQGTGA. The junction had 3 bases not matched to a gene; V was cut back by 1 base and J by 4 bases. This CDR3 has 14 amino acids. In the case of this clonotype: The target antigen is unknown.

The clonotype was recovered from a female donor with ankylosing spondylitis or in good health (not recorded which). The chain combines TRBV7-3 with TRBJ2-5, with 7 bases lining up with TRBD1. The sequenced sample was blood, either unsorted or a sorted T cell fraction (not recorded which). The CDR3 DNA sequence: TGTGCCAGCAGCTTAAACGCAGGGGGAGAGACCCAGTACTTC. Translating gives CASSLNAGGETQYF.